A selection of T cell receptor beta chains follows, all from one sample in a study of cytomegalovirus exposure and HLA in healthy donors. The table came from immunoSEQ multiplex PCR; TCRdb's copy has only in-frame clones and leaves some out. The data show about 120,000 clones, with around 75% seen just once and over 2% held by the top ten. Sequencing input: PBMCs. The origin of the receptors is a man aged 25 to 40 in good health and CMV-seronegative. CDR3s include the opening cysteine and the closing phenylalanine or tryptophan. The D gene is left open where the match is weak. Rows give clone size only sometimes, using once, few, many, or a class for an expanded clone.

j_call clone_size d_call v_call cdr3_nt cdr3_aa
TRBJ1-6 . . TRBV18 TGTGCCAGCTCACCACTTTCGGGGGGCCGAAATAATTCACCCCTCCACTTT CASSPLSGGRNNSPLHF
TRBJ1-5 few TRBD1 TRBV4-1 TGCGCCAGCAGCCTAGGGGGCCGGGATCAGCCCCAGCATTTT CASSLGGRDQPQHF
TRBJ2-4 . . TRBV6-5 TGTGCCAGCAGTGATCTACGCGGGGCCAACAGTCAGTACTTC CASSDLRGANSQYF
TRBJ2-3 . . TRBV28 TGTGCCAGCAGTTTACCGGGGGATACGCAGTATTTT CASSLPGDTQYF
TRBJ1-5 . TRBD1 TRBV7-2 TGTGCCAGCAGCTGCACAGGGGGGGGTATTGGTCAGCCCCAGCATTTT CASSCTGGGIGQPQHF
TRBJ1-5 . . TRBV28 TGTGCCAGCCTTTCCCCCTATAGGACGGCGGGACCGGATAGCAATCAGCCCCAGCATTTT CASLSPYRTAGPDSNQPQHF
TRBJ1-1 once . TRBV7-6 TGTGCCAGCAGCTTAGACCGGAGCACTGAAGCTTTCTTT CASSLDRSTEAFF
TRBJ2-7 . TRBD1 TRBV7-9 TGTGCCAGCAGCTTAGCGCTAGGGACAGGGACCTACGAGCAGTACTTC CASSLALGTGTYEQYF
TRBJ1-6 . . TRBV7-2 TGTGCCAGCAGCTTGGGGGGGGTGCAGTCCTGGTCACCCCTCCACTTT CASSLGGVQSWSPLHF
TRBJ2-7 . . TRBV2 TGTGCCAGCAGGGAGTCGCGGTCCCCATCCTACGAGCAGTACTTC CASRESRSPSYEQYF
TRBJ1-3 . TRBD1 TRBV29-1 TGCAGCGCGGGACAGGGGAACACCATATATTTT CSAGQGNTIYF
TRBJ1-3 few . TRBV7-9 TGTGCCAGCAGCCTATCGACAGGAGCCTCTGGAAACACCATATATTTT CASSLSTGASGNTIYF
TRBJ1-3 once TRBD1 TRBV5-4 TGTGCCAGCAGCTTAGGCGGGACAGGAGGAAACACCATATATTTT CASSLGGTGGNTIYF
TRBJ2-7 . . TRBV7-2 TGTGCCAGCAGCCTCTACAGGGTACCGTACGAGCAGTACTTC CASSLYRVPYEQYF
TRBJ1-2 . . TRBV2 TGTGCCAGCAGCCCCGGAGAGAAGAATTATGGCTACACCTTC CASSPGEKNYGYTF
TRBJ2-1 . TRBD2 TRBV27 TGTGCCAGCAGTTTATCGAGGACAGCGCTGGTAGCGGGGGGCCGCAGCTCCTACAATGAGCAGTTCTTC CASSLSRTALVAGGRSSYNEQFF
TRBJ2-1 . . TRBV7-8 TGTGCCAGCAGCATTCGGCGGAATGAGCAGTTCTTC CASSIRRNEQFF
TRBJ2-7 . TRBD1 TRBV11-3 TGTGCCAGCAGCCTAGGGGGACAGTCCTACGAGCAGTACTTC CASSLGGQSYEQYF
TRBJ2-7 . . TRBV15 TGTGCCACCAGCAGAGCACTGACCTACGAGCAGTACTTC CATSRALTYEQYF
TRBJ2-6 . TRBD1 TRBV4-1 TGCGCCAGCAGCCAAGTTGCCGGGACAGGGGGGGGGTCTGGGGCCAACGTCCTGACTTTC CASSQVAGTGGGSGANVLTF
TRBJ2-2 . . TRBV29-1 TGCAGCGTTCCGGGACAGAACACCGGGGAGCTGTTTTTT CSVPGQNTGELFF
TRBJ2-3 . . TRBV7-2 TGTGCCAGCAGCTTTAGCCCTACAGATACGCAGTATTTT CASSFSPTDTQYF
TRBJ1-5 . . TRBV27 TGTGCCAGCAGTTTATCGAGGAGGAATCAGCCCCAGCATTTT CASSLSRRNQPQHF
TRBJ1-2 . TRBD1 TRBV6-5 TGTGCCAGCAGTTACTGGCTTTCAGGGGGAACTCTGGGCTACACCTTC CASSYWLSGGTLGYTF
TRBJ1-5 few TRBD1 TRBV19 TGTGCCAGTAGTAAGCGGGGACAGGGGAATCAGCCCCAGCATTTT CASSKRGQGNQPQHF
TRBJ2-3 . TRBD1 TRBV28 TGTGCCAGCAGTTTATGGGGGACCAATCCGCGGAGACAGGGAGACACAGATACGCAGTATTTT CASSLWGTNPRRQGDTDTQYF
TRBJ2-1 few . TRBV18 TGTGCCACCCGACAGTTTCCTAATGAGCAGTTCTTC CATRQFPNEQFF
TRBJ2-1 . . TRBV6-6 TGTGCCAGCAGTTACTCAGGGGGGGTTGAGCAGTTCTTC CASSYSGGVEQFF
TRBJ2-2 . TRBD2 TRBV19 TGTGCCAGTAGTATAGCCCCCCTGGCGGGGGCGAACACCGGGGAGCTGTTTTTT CASSIAPLAGANTGELFF
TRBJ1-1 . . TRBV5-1 TGCGCCAGCAGTCTTCCAACGGGGGGCACTGAAGCTTTCTTT CASSLPTGGTEAFF
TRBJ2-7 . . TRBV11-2 TGTGCCAGCAGCTTAGAGGGGGCCAGCTCCTACGAGCAGTACTTC CASSLEGASSYEQYF
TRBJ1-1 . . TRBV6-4 TGTGCCAGCAGTGAGCGGTTTTATACTGAAGCTTTCTTT CASSERFYTEAFF
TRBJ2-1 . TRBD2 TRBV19 TGTGCCAGTAGCTTCAGCGGTGTAGCGGGGGGGCCGTGGGAGCAGTTCTTC CASSFSGVAGGPWEQFF
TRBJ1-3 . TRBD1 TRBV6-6 TGTGCCAGCAGTTACGGGACAGGGACTTCTGGAAACACCATATATTTT CASSYGTGTSGNTIYF
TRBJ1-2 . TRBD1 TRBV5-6 TGTGCCAGCAGTCCCGGACAGGGGCCCCCTGGATATGGCTACACCTTC CASSPGQGPPGYGYTF
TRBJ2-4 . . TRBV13 TGTGCCAGCAGCTTAGAAGGCGGCGGGCCCAACTTC CASSLEGGGPNF
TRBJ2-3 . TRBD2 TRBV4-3 TGCGCCAGCAGCCCGAGCCCTAGCGGGGGAAGGTCTAGCACAGATACGCAGTATTTT CASSPSPSGGRSSTDTQYF
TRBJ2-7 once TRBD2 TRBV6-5 TGTGCCAGCTGCCCTAGCGGGTGGACCCCCGAGCAGTACTTC CASCPSGWTPEQYF
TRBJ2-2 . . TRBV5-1 TGCGCCAGCAGCCCGGCCAGGGCCGGGGAGCTGTTTTTT CASSPARAGELFF
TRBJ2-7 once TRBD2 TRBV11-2 TGTGCCAGCAGTCCTACCCCAGCGGGACCGACCTACGAGCAGTACTTC CASSPTPAGPTYEQYF
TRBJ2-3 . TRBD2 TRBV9 TGTGCCAGCAGCGTAGCCGGACTAGCGATCACAGATACGCAGTATTTT CASSVAGLAITDTQYF
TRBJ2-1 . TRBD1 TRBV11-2 TGTGCCAGCAGCTTAACCCGGGACAGGGGCAATGAGCAGTTCTTC CASSLTRDRGNEQFF
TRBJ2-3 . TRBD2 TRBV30 TGTGCCTCCCAGCGGTGGACTAGTCGGGCAGATACGCAGTATTTT CASQRWTSRADTQYF
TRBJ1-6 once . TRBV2 TGTGCCAGCAGGGGGGGGGTCAGTTCCTCTAATTCACCCCTCCACTTT CASRGGVSSSNSPLHF
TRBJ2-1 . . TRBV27 TGTGCCAGCAGTTCGCGCATCTACAATGAGCAGTTCTTC CASSSRIYNEQFF
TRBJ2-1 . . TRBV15 TGTGCCACCAGCAGGGGACTGACACGGGAGCAGTTCTTC CATSRGLTREQFF
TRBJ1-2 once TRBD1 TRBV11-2 TGTGCCAGCAGTAAACCGGGACAGAAATATGGCTACACCTTC CASSKPGQKYGYTF
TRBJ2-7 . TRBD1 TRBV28 TGTGCCAGCAGTTTTCGCGGGCAGGGGGCCTACGAGCAGTACTTC CASSFRGQGAYEQYF
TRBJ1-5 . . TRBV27 TGTGCCAGCAGTTTACGGGGGAGGGGTGGGGGCAATCAGCCCCAGCATTTT CASSLRGRGGGNQPQHF
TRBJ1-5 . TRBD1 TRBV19 TGTACCGGTGAGGGACAGCCACTGGGGAAGCCCCAGCATTTT CTGEGQPLGKPQHF
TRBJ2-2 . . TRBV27 TGTGCCAGCAAGAAAATACAGGGATTCACCGGGGAGCTGTTTTTT CASKKIQGFTGELFF
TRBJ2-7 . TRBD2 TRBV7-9 TGTGCCAGCAGCCCCGGTGGCGGGGGGCTATACGAGCAGTACTTC CASSPGGGGLYEQYF
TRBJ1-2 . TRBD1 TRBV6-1 TGTGCCAGCAGAGCCAGGGGGCCGGACTATGGCTACACCTTC CASRARGPDYGYTF
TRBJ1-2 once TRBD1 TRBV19 TGTGCCAGTAGTAGCCGGGACAGGGGACTCAACTATGGCTACACCTTC CASSSRDRGLNYGYTF
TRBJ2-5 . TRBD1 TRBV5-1 TGCGCCAGCAGCGCTGGACAGGGTGCGGTGACCCAGTACTTC CASSAGQGAVTQYF